The 7 T cell receptor beta chains reported below all come from one sample, sequenced in a study of cytomegalovirus exposure and HLA in healthy donors. Both 60 Vbeta primers and 13 Jbeta primers went into the PCR. Measured with immunoSEQ multiplex PCR; TCRdb has only the in-frame clones, and not every one. The sample has roughly 100,000 clones; about 80% are singletons. Sequencing was carried out using PBMCs. The receptors were gathered from a female donor in good health and CMV-seropositive.

This chain uses TRBV2 with TRBJ1-5; possible D gene TRBD1, 5 bases. Between the trimmed V and J ends, which lost 7 bases and 0 bases, there was a span of 10 bases. Germline CDR1 SNHLY, CDR2 FYNNEI. The CDR3 sequence is 14 residues long. This CDR3 reads CASKMGLSNQPQHF. The CDR3 bases are TGTGCCAGCAAGATGGGGCTTAGCAATCAGCCCCAGCATTTT.

This sequence joins TRBV4-1 and TRBJ1-2; 9 bases are shared with TRBD1. V dropped 2 bases and J dropped 8; count of bases not matched to a gene: 12. The CDR3 contains 16 residues. Germline V gene sequence: CDR1 MGHRA, CDR2 YSYEKL. The CDR3 sequence: CASSQSGGGQGRGYTF. As DNA, the CDR3 is TGCGCCAGCAGCCAATCGGGGGGGGGACAGGGCCGCGGCTACACCTTC.

This chain uses TRBV10-3 with TRBJ1-2; 11 bases align to TRBD1. The V gene end was trimmed by 2 bases and the J gene end by 6 bases; junction bases not matched to a gene: 5. Germline V gene data show CDR1 as ENHRY and CDR2 as SYGVKD. The CDR3 extends over 15 amino acids. CDR3 residues: CAISEGTGGEDGYTF. The CDR3 DNA follows: TGTGCCATCAGTGAGGGGACAGGGGGGGAGGATGGCTACACCTTC.

As DNA, the CDR3 is TGCAGCGTTGGGGACCCCAGACTAGCGGGGAGCACAGATACGCAGTATTTT. As protein: CSVGDPRLAGSTDTQYF. This rearrangement joins TRBV29-1 to TRBJ2-3, with 11 bases identical to TRBD2. V gave up 4 bases and J gave up 0 bases; unmatched junction bases: 9. This CDR3 contains 17 residues. Germline loops: CDR1 SQVTM, CDR2 ANQGSEA.

The chain joins TRBV4-1 to TRBJ2-7, with unresolved D. The CDR3 runs 13 residues. CDR1 and CDR2 from the germline V gene are MGHRA and YSYEKL. V shed 4 bases and J shed 2 bases, with 9 bases lying between them. CDR3 sequence (DNA): TGCGCCAGCAGCCTAGATGGCACCTACGAGCAGTACTTC. Amino acids: CASSLDGTYEQYF.

The chain carries TRBV5-1 and TRBJ2-5; D perhaps matches TRBD1 (6 bases). CDR1 and CDR2 (germline): SGHRS, YFSETQ. Between the trimmed V and J ends, which lost 1 base and 3 bases, there was a span of 10 bases. The CDR3 length is 14 residues. The CDR3 coding sequence is TGCGCCAGCAGCTTGTCCCCAGGGGAAGAGACCCAGTACTTC. As protein: CASSLSPGEETQYF.

V and J are TRBV27 and TRBJ2-7, with 16 bases aligning to TRBD2. With 8 bases clipped from V and 4 bases from J, the junction kept 8 bases outside the gene matches. Germline CDR1 and CDR2: MNHEY and SMNVEV (reference sequence). The CDR3 runs 16 residues. CDR3 region: CASSTSGLAGGYEQYF. The CDR3 region has the DNA TGTGCCAGCTCCACTTCGGGACTAGCGGGAGGGTACGAGCAGTACTTC.